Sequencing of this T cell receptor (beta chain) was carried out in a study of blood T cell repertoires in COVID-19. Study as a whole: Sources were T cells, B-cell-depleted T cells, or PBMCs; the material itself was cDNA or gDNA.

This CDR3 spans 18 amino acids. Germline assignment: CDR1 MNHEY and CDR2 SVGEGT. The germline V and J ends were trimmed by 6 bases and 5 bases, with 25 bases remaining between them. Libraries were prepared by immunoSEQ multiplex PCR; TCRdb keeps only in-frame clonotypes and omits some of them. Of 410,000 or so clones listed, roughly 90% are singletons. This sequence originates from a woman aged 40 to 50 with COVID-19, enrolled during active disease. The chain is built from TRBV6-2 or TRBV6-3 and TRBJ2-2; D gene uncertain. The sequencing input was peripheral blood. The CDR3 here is CASSSEHASNHRTGELFF. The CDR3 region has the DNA TGTGCCAGCAGCAGCGAACACGCATCCAACCATCGAACCGGGGAGCTGTTTTTT.